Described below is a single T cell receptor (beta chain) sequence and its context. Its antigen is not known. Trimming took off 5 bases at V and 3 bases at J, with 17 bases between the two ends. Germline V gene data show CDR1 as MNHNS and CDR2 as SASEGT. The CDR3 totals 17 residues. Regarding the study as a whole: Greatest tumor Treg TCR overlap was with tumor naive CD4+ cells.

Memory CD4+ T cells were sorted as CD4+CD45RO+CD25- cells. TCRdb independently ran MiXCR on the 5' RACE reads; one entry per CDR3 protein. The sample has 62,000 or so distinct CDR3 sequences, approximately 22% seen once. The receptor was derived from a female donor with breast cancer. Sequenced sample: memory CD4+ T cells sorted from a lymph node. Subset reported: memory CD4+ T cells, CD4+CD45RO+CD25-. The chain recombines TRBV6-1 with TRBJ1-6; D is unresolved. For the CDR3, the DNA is TGTGCCAGCAGTCAGGACGGATATCTTAACTATAATTCACCCCTCCACTTT. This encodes CASSQDGYLNYNSPLHF.